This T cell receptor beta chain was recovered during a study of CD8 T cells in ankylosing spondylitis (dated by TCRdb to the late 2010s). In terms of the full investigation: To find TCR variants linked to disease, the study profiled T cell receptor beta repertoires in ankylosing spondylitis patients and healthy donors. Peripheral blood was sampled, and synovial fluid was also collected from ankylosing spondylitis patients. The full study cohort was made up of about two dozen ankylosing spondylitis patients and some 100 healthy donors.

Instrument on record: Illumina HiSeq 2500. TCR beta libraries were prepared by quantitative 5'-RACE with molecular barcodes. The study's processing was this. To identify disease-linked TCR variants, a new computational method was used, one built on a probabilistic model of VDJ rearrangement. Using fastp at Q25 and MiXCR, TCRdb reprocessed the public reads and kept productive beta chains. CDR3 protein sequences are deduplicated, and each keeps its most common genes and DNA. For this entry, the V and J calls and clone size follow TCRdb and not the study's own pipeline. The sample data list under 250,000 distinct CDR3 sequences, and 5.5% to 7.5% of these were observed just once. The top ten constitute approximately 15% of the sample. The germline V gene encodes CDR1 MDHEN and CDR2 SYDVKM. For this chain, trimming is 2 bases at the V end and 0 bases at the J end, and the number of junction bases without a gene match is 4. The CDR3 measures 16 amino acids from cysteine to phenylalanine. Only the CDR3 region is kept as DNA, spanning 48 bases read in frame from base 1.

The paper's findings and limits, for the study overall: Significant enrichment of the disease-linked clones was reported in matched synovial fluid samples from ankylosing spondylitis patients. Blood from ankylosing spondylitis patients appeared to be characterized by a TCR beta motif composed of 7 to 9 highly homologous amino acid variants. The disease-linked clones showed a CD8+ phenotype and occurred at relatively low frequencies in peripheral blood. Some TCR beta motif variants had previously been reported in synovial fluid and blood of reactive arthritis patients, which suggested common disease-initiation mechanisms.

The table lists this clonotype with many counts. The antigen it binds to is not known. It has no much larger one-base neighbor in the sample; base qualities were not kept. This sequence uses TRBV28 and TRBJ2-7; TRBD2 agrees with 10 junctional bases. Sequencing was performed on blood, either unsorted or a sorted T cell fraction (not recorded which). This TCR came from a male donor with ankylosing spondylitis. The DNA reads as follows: TGTGCCAGCAGTTTAGGTACTAGCGGGGTCTCCTACGAGCAGTACTTC. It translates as CASSLGTSGVSYEQYF.